The rows below give T cell receptor beta chains drawn from one sample of a study of siplizumab effects on memory and regulatory T cells. TCRdb keeps only in-frame clones here, not all; method: immunoSEQ multiplex PCR. The sample records under 95,000 clones, about 94% being singletons. Sequencing input: non-Treg CD4+ T cells sorted from blood. These receptors came from a human donor in good health. CDR3s include the opening cysteine and the closing phenylalanine or tryptophan. A D gene is named only where the DNA matches it firmly. Size values are once, few and many counts, or a class for expanded clones, and some rows have none.

abundance	v_gene	d_gene	j_gene	CDR3nt	CDR3aa
-	TRBV6-5	-	TRBJ1-1	TGTGCCAGCAGTTACATAGCTGAAGCTTTCTTT	CASSYIAEAFF
-	TRBV30	-	TRBJ1-4	TGTGCCTGGAGTGCGGTAGGGCGAGGTCGCGAAAAACTGTTTTTT	CAWSAVGRGREKLFF
-	TRBV6-1	-	TRBJ1-1	TGTGCCAGCAGTGAAGCGCATAGGGGTATCACTGAAGCTTTCTTT	CASSEAHRGITEAFF
-	TRBV5-1	-	TRBJ1-2	TGCGCCAGCAGCTCTGGGATTTGGGGTGAGGGCTACACCTTC	CASSSGIWGEGYTF
once	TRBV5-1	TRBD1	TRBJ2-3	TGCGCCAGCAGCCGACGACAGGGGACCGAGGATACGCAGTATTTT	CASSRRQGTEDTQYF
-	TRBV5-1	TRBD1	TRBJ2-7	TGCGCCAGCAGCACAAGGACAGGGGACTACGAGCAGTACTTC	CASSTRTGDYEQYF
-	TRBV27	TRBD1	TRBJ1-6	TGTGCCAGCAGTTTTAACAGGGGGCCGATCCACTTT	CASSFNRGPIHF
-	TRBV5-4	-	TRBJ1-3	TGTGCCAGCAGCTTATCGGTAAATTCAAACACCATATATTTT	CASSLSVNSNTIYF
once	TRBV9	-	TRBJ1-1	TGTGCCAGCAGCGTGGGCCAGGGGAAAGTTTCGGACACTGAAGCTTTCTTT	CASSVGQGKVSDTEAFF
-	TRBV10-3	TRBD1	TRBJ1-1	TGTGCCATCACCGTAAGCCAGGGGGTACAGACTGAAGCTTTCTTT	CAITVSQGVQTEAFF
once	TRBV6-1	-	TRBJ1-2	TGTGCCAGCAGTGAAGGGGGATACTGGGTAGACGTTTTTTTGAACACCTTC	CASSEGGYWVDVFLNTF
-	TRBV10-1	-	TRBJ2-3	TGCGCCAGCTCAGAGGGACACAATACAGATACGCAGTATTTT	CASSEGHNTDTQYF
-	TRBV11-3	TRBD2	TRBJ2-1	TGTGCCAGCAGCTTAGATCCCGGACTAGCGGGCCCCTACAATGAGCAGTTCTTC	CASSLDPGLAGPYNEQFF
-	TRBV15	-	TRBJ2-3	TGTGCCACCAGCAGAGATCTAACAGATACGCAGTATTTT	CATSRDLTDTQYF
-	TRBV5-1	TRBD2	TRBJ2-7	TGCGCCAGCAGCTTGGAAGTAGCGGGGGCCTACGAGCAGTACTTC	CASSLEVAGAYEQYF
-	TRBV5-1	-	TRBJ1-5	TGCGCCAGCAGCGCTGGTCATGGGGAGCCCCAGCATTTT	CASSAGHGEPQHF
few	TRBV2	-	TRBJ1-4	TGTGCCAGCAGTTCGTGGGGGGATCGGTCGGAAAAACTGTTTTTT	CASSSWGDRSEKLFF
-	TRBV18	TRBD1	TRBJ2-3	TGTGCCAGCTCACCCCCGGGACAGGGGGATACGCAGTATTTT	CASSPPGQGDTQYF
-	TRBV19	-	TRBJ1-1	TGTGCCAGTAGTCAGGGCCGAAGGACTGAAGCTTTCTTT	CASSQGRRTEAFF
-	TRBV18	-	TRBJ1-4	TGTGCCAGCTCTGGGGGCCTCAATGAAAAACTGTTTTTT	CASSGGLNEKLFF
-	TRBV19	-	TRBJ1-5	TGTGCCAGTAGTAAGGAGGGGTGGGTTCAGCCCCAGCATTTT	CASSKEGWVQPQHF
once	TRBV2	-	TRBJ1-2	TGTGCCAGCAGGGAGGGGGGTACTTATGGCTACACCTTC	CASREGGTYGYTF
once	TRBV5-4	-	TRBJ2-1	TGTGCCAGCAGCTTGGTGGGGGGAAGGGAGCAGTTCTTC	CASSLVGGREQFF
once	TRBV4-1	-	TRBJ2-3	TGCGCCAGCAGCCGGGCGGCAGACACAGATACGCAGTATTTT	CASSRAADTDTQYF
-	TRBV7-3	TRBD2	TRBJ2-3	TGTGCCAGCAGCCCCGCCCCAGCGGGGAACACAGATACGCAGTATTTT	CASSPAPAGNTDTQYF
-	TRBV4-1	TRBD2	TRBJ2-3	TGCGCCAGCAGCCTCCAAGTTCCTAGCGGATCTAGCACAGATACGCAGTATTTT	CASSLQVPSGSSTDTQYF
-	TRBV5-4	-	TRBJ2-1	TGTGCCAGCAGCTTGGGCGGGCTCTCCTACAATGAGCAGTTCTTC	CASSLGGLSYNEQFF
-	TRBV10-3	-	TRBJ2-7	TGTGCCATCAGCACCTCGGGCGACTCCTACGAGCAGTACTTC	CAISTSGDSYEQYF
-	TRBV13	TRBD2	TRBJ2-1	TGTGCCAGCAGCTTACCGGGACTAGCGGGACCCTACAATGAGCAGTTCTTC	CASSLPGLAGPYNEQFF
-	TRBV11-2	-	TRBJ2-7	TGTGCCAGCAGGTTGGACAGCTACGAGCAGTACTTC	CASRLDSYEQYF
-	TRBV4-1	TRBD1	TRBJ2-3	TGCGCCAGCAGCCACGGACAGGGGGGCCGTTCGAATACGCAGTATTTT	CASSHGQGGRSNTQYF
-	TRBV6-1	TRBD1	TRBJ1-6	TGTGCCAGCAGCTCGACAGGGTTATCACCCCTCCACTTT	CASSSTGLSPLHF
-	TRBV7-2	-	TRBJ2-1	TGTGCCAGCAGCTTAGTTAGTGACAAGCAGTTCTTC	CASSLVSDKQFF
-	TRBV2	TRBD1	TRBJ2-7	TGTGCCAGCAGGTCCGGGACAGGGTCCTACGAGCAGTACTTC	CASRSGTGSYEQYF
-	TRBV5-4	TRBD1	TRBJ2-7	TGTGCCAGCAGCCCAAACCGACAGGGGGAGCAGTACTTC	CASSPNRQGEQYF
-	TRBV7-6	-	TRBJ2-7	TGTGCCAGCAGCCTCGGGGGGCGCGAGCAGTACTTC	CASSLGGREQYF
-	TRBV5-1	TRBD2	TRBJ2-3	TGCGCCAGCAGCAGGCGGGGGACCACAGATACGCAGTATTTT	CASSRRGTTDTQYF
-	TRBV6-5	TRBD1	TRBJ2-5	TGTGCCAGCAGGAGACAGGGGGGTCCGACCCAGTACTTC	CASRRQGGPTQYF
-	TRBV25-1	-	TRBJ1-1	TGTGCCAGCAGTGAATATATAAGGGGGAGAGGGGACACTGAAGCTTTCTTT	CASSEYIRGRGDTEAFF
-	TRBV4-1	-	TRBJ2-7	TGCGCCAGCAGCCCGCCGGGGGCGGGGCGCTCCTACGAGCAGTACTTC	CASSPPGAGRSYEQYF
-	TRBV18	TRBD1	TRBJ2-7	TGTGCCAGCTCCAGACCCGGGACAGGGGGGGTCGAGCAGTACTTC	CASSRPGTGGVEQYF
-	TRBV6-1	TRBD2	TRBJ2-3	TGTGCCAGCAGTGAGTTGACTAGCGGGGGTCGGATTAGCACAGATACGCAGTATTTT	CASSELTSGGRISTDTQYF
-	TRBV29-1	-	TRBJ2-3	TGCAGCGTGGAGCCTTCAGATACGCAGTATTTT	CSVEPSDTQYF
once	TRBV11-3	TRBD2	TRBJ2-2	TGTGCCAGCAGCCCCACGGCGGGAGCGATCGGGGAGCTGTTTTTT	CASSPTAGAIGELFF